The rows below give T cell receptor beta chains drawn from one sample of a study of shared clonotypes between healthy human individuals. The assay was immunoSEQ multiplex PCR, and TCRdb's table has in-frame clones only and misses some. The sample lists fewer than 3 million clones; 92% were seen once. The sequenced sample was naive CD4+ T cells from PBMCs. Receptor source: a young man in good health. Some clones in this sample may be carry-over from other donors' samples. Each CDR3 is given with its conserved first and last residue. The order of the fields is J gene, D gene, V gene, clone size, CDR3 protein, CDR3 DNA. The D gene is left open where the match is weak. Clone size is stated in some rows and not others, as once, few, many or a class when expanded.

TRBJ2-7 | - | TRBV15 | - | CATSRGLDLFYEQYF | TGTGCCACCAGCAGAGGGTTGGACCTTTTCTACGAGCAGTACTTC
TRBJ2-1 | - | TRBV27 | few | CASNAHDDEQFF | TGTGCCAGCAACGCACACGACGATGAGCAGTTCTTC
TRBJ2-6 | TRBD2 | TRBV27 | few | CASSNPFGTSGRGGANVLTF | TGTGCCAGCAGTAACCCATTCGGGACTAGCGGGAGGGGTGGGGCCAACGTCCTGACTTTC
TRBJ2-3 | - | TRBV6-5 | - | CASSRSRGADTQYF | TGTGCCAGCAGCCGGAGTAGGGGGGCGGATACGCAGTATTTT
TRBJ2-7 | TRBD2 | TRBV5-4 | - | CASSFRAGSYEQYF | TGTGCCAGCAGCTTTAGAGCGGGGTCCTACGAGCAGTACTTC
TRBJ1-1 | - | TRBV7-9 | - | CASSLGVGGMTEAFF | TGTGCCAGCAGCTTAGGCGTAGGAGGGATGACTGAAGCTTTCTTT
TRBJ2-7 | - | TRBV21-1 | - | CASSWRTGTHEQYF | TGTGCCAGCAGCTGGCGGACTGGCACGCACGAGCAGTACTTC
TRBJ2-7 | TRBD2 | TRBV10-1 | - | CASSSGLAGFYEQYF | TGCGCCAGCAGTAGCGGACTAGCGGGATTCTACGAGCAGTACTTC
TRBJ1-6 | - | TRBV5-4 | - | CASSPGRGSPLHF | TGTGCCAGCAGCCCAGGAAGAGGTTCACCCCTCCACTTT
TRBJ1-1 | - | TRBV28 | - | CASSSLPETNEAFF | TGTGCCAGCAGTTCGCTTCCAGAGACAAATGAAGCTTTCTTT
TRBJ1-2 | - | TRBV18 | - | CASSGLLEERGYTF | TGTGCCAGCTCCGGCCTCCTCGAGGAACGGGGCTACACCTTC
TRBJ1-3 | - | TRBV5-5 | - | CASTPLDPLGNTIYF | TGTGCCAGCACCCCCCTGGACCCCCTCGGGAACACCATATATTTT
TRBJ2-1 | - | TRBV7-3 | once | CASSLKYGSPSDEQFF | TGTGCCAGCAGCTTAAAATACGGGTCCCCGAGCGATGAGCAGTTCTTC
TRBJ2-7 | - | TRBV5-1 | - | CASRETGGDYEQYF | TGCGCCAGCAGAGAGACAGGTGGAGACTACGAGCAGTACTTC
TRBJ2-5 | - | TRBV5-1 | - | CASSLGPQETQYF | TGCGCCAGCAGCTTGGGCCCTCAAGAGACCCAGTACTTC
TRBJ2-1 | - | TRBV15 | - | CATSSGAGPKYNEQFF | TGTGCCACCAGCAGTGGGGCAGGGCCAAAGTACAATGAGCAGTTCTTC
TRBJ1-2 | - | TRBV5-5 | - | CASSSEWGWNYGYTF | TGTGCCAGCAGCTCGGAGTGGGGATGGAACTATGGCTACACCTTC
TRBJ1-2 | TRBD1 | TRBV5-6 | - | CASSSGQVRGSYGYTF | TGTGCCAGCAGCTCGGGACAGGTGCGGGGCTCCTATGGCTACACCTTC
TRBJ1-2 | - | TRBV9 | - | CASSVGGTGDYGYTF | TGTGCCAGCAGCGTAGGAGGGACGGGGGACTATGGCTACACCTTC
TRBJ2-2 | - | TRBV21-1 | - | CASSKPLSPGGQGPSGELFF | TGTGCCAGCAGCAAACCTCTCAGCCCCGGGGGACAGGGGCCCTCCGGGGAGCTGTTTTTT
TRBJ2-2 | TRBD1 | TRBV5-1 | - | CASSLDDRGRTITGELFF | TGCGCCAGCAGCTTGGACGACAGGGGCCGAACGATCACCGGGGAGCTGTTTTTT
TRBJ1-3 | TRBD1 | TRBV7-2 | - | CASSWGQGPGNTIYF | TGTGCCAGCAGCTGGGGACAGGGGCCTGGAAACACCATATATTTT
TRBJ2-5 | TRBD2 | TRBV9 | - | CASSVVGLAAETQYF | TGTGCCAGCAGCGTAGTGGGACTAGCGGCCGAGACCCAGTACTTC
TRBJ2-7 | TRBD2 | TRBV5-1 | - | CASSLGLAETYEQYF | TGCGCCAGCAGCTTAGGACTAGCGGAGACCTACGAGCAGTACTTC
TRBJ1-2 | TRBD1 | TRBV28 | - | CASSFPDRGLGGYTF | TGTGCCAGCAGTTTTCCGGACAGGGGATTAGGTGGCTACACCTTC
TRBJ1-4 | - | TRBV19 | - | CASSIGTDSPGGKLFF | TGTGCCAGTAGTATAGGGACCGACAGTCCTGGTGGAAAACTGTTTTTT
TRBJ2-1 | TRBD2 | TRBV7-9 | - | CASSRSGLAAYNEQFF | TGTGCCAGCAGCCGAAGCGGCCTAGCGGCCTACAATGAGCAGTTCTTC
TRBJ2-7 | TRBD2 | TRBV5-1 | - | CASSPGAWTSGLEQYF | TGCGCCAGCAGCCCGGGGGCGTGGACTAGCGGGTTAGAGCAGTACTTC
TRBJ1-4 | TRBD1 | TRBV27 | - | CASSAGGLVEKLFF | TGTGCCAGCAGCGCAGGGGGCCTGGTTGAAAAACTGTTTTTT
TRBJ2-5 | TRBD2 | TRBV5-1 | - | CASSLARLAGGGETQYF | TGCGCCAGCAGCTTGGCCCGACTAGCGGGAGGTGGCGAGACCCAGTACTTC
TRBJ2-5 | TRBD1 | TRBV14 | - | CASSQGGQGAETQYF | TGTGCCAGCAGCCAAGGAGGACAGGGCGCGGAGACCCAGTACTTC
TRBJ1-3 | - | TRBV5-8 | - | CASSLVSGNTIYF | TGTGCCAGCAGCTTGGTATCTGGAAACACCATATATTTT
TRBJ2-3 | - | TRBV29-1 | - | CSANEYRTTTDTQYF | TGCAGCGCTAATGAGTACAGGACCACCACAGATACGCAGTATTTT
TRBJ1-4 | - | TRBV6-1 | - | CASSVSGGGATNEKLFF | TGTGCCAGCAGTGTATCCGGAGGCGGTGCGACTAATGAAAAACTGTTTTTT
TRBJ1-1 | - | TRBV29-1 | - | CSVLSGPGRAEAFF | TGCAGCGTTCTTTCGGGTCCCGGGAGGGCTGAAGCTTTCTTT
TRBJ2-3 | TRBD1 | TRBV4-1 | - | CASSQRPDRGGTDTQYF | TGCGCCAGCAGCCAGCGCCCGGACAGGGGCGGCACAGATACGCAGTATTTT
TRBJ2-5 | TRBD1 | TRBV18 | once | CASSLSMKGATGETQYF | TGTGCCAGCTCACTGAGTATGAAGGGGGCAACGGGGGAGACCCAGTACTTC
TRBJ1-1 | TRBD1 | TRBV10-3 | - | CAISSSRGQGDTEAFF | TGTGCCATCAGTTCTTCTAGGGGGCAGGGGGACACTGAAGCTTTCTTT
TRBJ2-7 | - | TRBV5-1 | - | CASSLGVGGTYEQYF | TGCGCCAGCAGCTTGGGCGTAGGGGGAACCTACGAGCAGTACTTC
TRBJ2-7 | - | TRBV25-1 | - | CATQTRDEQYF | TGTGCCACCCAGACAAGGGACGAGCAGTACTTC